Given below is one T cell receptor beta chain in context. Its antigen remains unknown. These data come from a study of blood T cells in healthy people across ages. Overall study results and limits: With age, beta diversity per million T cells declined roughly linearly, significantly by 35 to 40. Higher naive T cell percentage went strongly together with higher TCR beta diversity. PBMCs were not sorted, which prevented a conclusive comparison of naive versus antigen-experienced cells.

Trimming removed 1 base from V and 5 bases from J, with 15 bases in between. The CDR3 has 16 residues. Primed by a sample-barcoded 5' primer and a J-beta primer mix, a second PCR proceeded for about 6 to 11 cycles. Every cDNA molecule carried a tag from a template-switch adaptor bearing 12 random nucleotides. TCRdb ran MiXCR on the 5' RACE reads and lists one entry per CDR3 protein. The top ten hold 4% of the sample, which has over a million distinct CDR3 sequences, roughly 43% seen once. Sequenced input: blood. The genes are TRBV12-3 or TRBV12-4 and TRBJ2-1; D possibly uses TRBD1 or TRBD2 (5 bases each). The TCR comes from a woman younger than 30 in good health. As DNA, the CDR3 is TGTGCCAGCAGTTTAGTTGGGACGTTGGGCGACAATGAGCAGTTCTTC. Protein sequence: CASSLVGTLGDNEQFF.